These 10 T cell receptor beta chains came from one sample sequenced in a study of blood T cell repertoires in COVID-19. Only in-frame clones appear in the TCRdb table, and some are missing; sequencing was by immunoSEQ multiplex PCR. The data show about 250,000 clones, approximately 89% seen once. The sequenced sample was PBMCs or T cells enriched from blood (not recorded which). The receptors were sampled from a woman in her 30s with acute COVID-19.

The chain joins TRBV7-2 to TRBJ1-2, with D possibly matching TRBD1 (5 bases). Deletions cut 1 base from V and 7 bases from J, with 19 bases between. The germline gives CDR1 SGHTA, CDR2 FQGNSA. This CDR3 has 16 amino acids. DNA of the CDR3: TGTGCCAGCAGCTTAGAGTCGGGTGGGGCAGGTTTTGGCTACACCTTC. It codes for CASSLESGGAGFGYTF.

This chain uses TRBV30 with TRBJ2-3; D is perhaps TRBD2 (7 bases). The V gene lost 8 bases and the J gene lost 2 bases, with 20 bases spanning the gap. CDR1 is GTSNPN, CDR2 SVGIG, per germline (reference sequence). This CDR3 spans 15 amino acids. The CDR3 DNA reads as TGTGCCAAGGGACTTACGGGGGGCGACACAGATACGCAGTATTTT. This translates into CAKGLTGGDTDTQYF.

J is TRBJ1-1 and V is TRBV27; D is undetermined. The CDR3 is 13 amino acids. Trimming cost V 2 bases and J 7 bases, with 11 bases left between them. Germline V lookup: CDR1 MNHEY, CDR2 SMNVEV (reference sequence). The CDR3 sequence: CASSLIARSEAFF. CDR3 coding DNA: TGTGCCAGCAGTTTAATAGCGAGGAGTGAAGCTTTCTTT.

The CDR3 here is CASSQDRVHEQYF. The CDR3 DNA sequence: TGCGCCAGCAGCCAAGACAGGGTCCACGAGCAGTACTTC. V is TRBV4-3 and J is TRBJ2-7; maybe TRBD1 (5 bases). Germline CDR1 is LGHNA and CDR2 is YSLEER. This CDR3 is 13 amino acids long. Trimming removed 0 bases at V and 5 bases at J, with 8 bases between.

The rearrangement joins TRBV27 to TRBJ1-2; 8 nucleotides agree with TRBD1. The CDR3 is 14 amino acids. With V trimmed by 1 base and J by 6 bases, 4 bases remained unmatched. Per the germline V gene, CDR1 is MNHEY and CDR2 is SMNVEV (reference sequence). The DNA of the CDR3 is TGTGCCAGCAGTTTATACAGGGGGGCGGATGGCTACACCTTC. This codes for CASSLYRGADGYTF.

The CDR3 DNA is TGCGCCAGCAGCCAAGTCGTGGGGGCACTGCCGTACTTC. Translated, it gives CASSQVVGALPYF. The chain is built from TRBV4-1 and TRBJ2-5; D may be TRBD1 (6 bases). V lost 1 base and J lost 13, with 16 bases in between. The CDR3 has 13 residues. CDR1 is MGHRA, CDR2 YSYEKL, per germline.

The rearrangement uses TRBV29-1 and TRBJ1-5, with D unresolved. V lost 6 bases and J lost 0, with 9 bases in between. CDR3 length: 13 residues. Germline V CDR1 and CDR2: SQVTM, ANQGSEA. The CDR3 protein is CSVSRGSNQPQHF. In nucleotides, the CDR3 is TGCAGCGTGAGCCGGGGTAGCAATCAGCCCCAGCATTTT.

The rearrangement joins TRBV19 to TRBJ1-2, with TRBD1 identical over 7 bases. This CDR3 is built from 15 residues. J gave up 6 bases and V 3 bases, and 10 bases lay outside the gene matches. Germline CDR1 is LNHDA and CDR2 is SQIVND (reference sequence). CDR3 sequence (DNA): TGTGCCAGTAGTATTCGCGACAGGGTTTATGATGGCTACACCTTC. Protein product: CASSIRDRVYDGYTF.

This chain connects TRBV7-8 to TRBJ1-1; D call uncertain. This CDR3 has 17 amino acids. V lost 0 bases and J 0 bases, leaving 14 bases between the germline ends. CDR1 SGHVS and CDR2 FQNEAQ come from the germline V gene. The CDR3 protein is CASSLAGSGSMNTEAFF. The CDR3 DNA sequence: TGTGCCAGCAGCTTAGCGGGTTCGGGGAGCATGAACACTGAAGCTTTCTTT. The variable domain in full, with the rest retrieved from reference TRBV7-8 and TRBJ1-1, is GAGVSQSPRYKVAKRGQDVALRCDPISGHVSLFWYQQALGQGPEFLTYFQNEAQLDKSGLPSDRFFAERPEGSVSTLKIQRTQQEDSAVYLCASSLAGSGSMNTEAFFGQGTRLTVV.

This clone occurred many times. The chain's CDR3 is CASSLVGGSGSPLHF. In nucleotides, the CDR3 is TGCGCCAGCAGCTTGGTGGGGGGTTCAGGTTCACCCCTCCACTTT. The genes are TRBV5-1 and TRBJ1-6; D may be TRBD1 (5 bases). CDR1 is SGHRS and CDR2 is YFSETQ in the germline V gene. V was trimmed by 0 bases and J by 9 bases, leaving 13 bases between them. This CDR3 spans 15 amino acids.